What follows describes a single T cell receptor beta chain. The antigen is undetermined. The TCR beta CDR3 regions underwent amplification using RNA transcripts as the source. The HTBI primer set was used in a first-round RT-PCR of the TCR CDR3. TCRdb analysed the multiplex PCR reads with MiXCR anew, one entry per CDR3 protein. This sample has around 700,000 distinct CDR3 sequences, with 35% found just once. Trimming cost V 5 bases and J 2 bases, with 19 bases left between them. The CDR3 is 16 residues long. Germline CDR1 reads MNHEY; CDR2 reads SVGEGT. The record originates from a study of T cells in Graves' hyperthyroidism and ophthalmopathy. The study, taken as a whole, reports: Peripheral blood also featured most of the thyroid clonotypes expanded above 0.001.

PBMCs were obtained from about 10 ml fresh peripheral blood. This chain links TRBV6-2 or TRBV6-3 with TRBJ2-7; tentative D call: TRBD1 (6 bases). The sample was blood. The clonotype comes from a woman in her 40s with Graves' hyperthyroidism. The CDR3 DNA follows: TGTGCCAGCAGTCAAGAGAGGGGGAAACCGACCTACGAGCAGTACTTC. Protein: CASSQERGKPTYEQYF.